This TCR beta chain is from a study of spatial heterogeneity in lung cancer. Study summary: More beta-chain than alpha-chain sequences were consistently detected. As counted in raw reads, each unique TCR and UMI combination appeared more than ten times on average. Broader study findings: Ubiquitous expanded tumor TCRs were observed in blood more at resection than follow-up.

CDR3 length equals 12 residues. CDR1 is SNHLY, CDR2 FYNNEI, per germline. Trimming took off 8 bases at V and 5 bases at J, with 12 bases between the two ends. Time point indicated: sample taken at primary tumor resection. Unsorted tumor, nontumor lung tissue or cryopreserved PBMC supplied the whole RNA. There were some 70 donors, all of them untreated patients with early-stage non-small cell lung cancer. This clonotype was counted only a few times. No antigen is known for it. One entry per CDR3 protein, called by TCRdb with MiXCR from the 5' RACE reads. The sample has 23,000 or so distinct CDR3 sequences, approximately 7.2% seen once.

The material was PBMCs, obtained at surgery. The rearrangement links TRBV2 to TRBJ2-5; D is tentatively TRBD1 or TRBD2 (5 bases each). This receptor was identified in a male donor with early-stage non-small cell lung cancer. The CDR3, as DNA: TGTGCCAGCGGCGAGGGACGGGAGACCCAGTACTTC. This gives the protein CASGEGRETQYF.